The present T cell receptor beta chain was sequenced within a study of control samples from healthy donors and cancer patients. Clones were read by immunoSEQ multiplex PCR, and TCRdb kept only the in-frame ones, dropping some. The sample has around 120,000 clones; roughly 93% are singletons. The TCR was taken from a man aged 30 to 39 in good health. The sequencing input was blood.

The CDR3 DNA is TGTGCCAGCAGCCCGACTGAACCCCGACCTGAGCAGTTCTTC. As protein: CASSPTEPRPEQFF. The chain couples TRBV11-2 to TRBJ2-1; D is unresolved. The CDR3 runs to 14 residues. CDR1 is SGHAT and CDR2 is FQNNGV in the germline V gene. The V gene lost 5 bases and the J gene lost 9 bases, with 17 bases spanning the gap.